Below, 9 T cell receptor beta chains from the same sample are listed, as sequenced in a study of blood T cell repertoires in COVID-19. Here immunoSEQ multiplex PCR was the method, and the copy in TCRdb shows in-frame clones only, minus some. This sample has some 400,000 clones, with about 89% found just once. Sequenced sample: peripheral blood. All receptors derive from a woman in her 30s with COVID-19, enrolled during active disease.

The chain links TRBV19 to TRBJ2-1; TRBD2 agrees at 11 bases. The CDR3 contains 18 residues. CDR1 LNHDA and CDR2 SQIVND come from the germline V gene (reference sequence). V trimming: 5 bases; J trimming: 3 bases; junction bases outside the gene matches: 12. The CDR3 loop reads CASSLLSPGLAVYNEQFF. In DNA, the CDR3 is TGTGCCAGTAGTCTATTATCGCCGGGACTAGCGGTCTACAATGAGCAGTTCTTC.

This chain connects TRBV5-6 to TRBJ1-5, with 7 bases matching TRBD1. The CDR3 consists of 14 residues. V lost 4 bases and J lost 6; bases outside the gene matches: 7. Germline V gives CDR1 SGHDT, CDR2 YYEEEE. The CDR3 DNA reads TGTGCCAGCAGCCGACAGGGCGGAATTCAGCCCCAGCATTTT. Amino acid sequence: CASSRQGGIQPQHF.

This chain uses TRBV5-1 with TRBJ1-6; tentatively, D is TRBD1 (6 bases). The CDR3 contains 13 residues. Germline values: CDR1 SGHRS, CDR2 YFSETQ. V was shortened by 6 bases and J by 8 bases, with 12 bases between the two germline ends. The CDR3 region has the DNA TGCGCCAGCACTTATACAGGGCATTCACCCCTCCACTTT. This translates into CASTYTGHSPLHF.

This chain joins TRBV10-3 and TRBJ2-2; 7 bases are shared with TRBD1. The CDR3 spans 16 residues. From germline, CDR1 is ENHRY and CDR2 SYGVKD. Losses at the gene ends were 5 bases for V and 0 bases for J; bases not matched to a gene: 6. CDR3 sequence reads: CAISTTGKTNTGELFF. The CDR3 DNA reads TGTGCCATCAGTACGACAGGGAAGACGAACACCGGGGAGCTGTTTTTT.

In DNA, the CDR3 is TGCAGCGTTGAAGGACCGGGCTCTGGAAACACCATATATTTT. Amino acids: CSVEGPGSGNTIYF. V gene TRBV29-1 combines with J gene TRBJ1-3; D unresolved. The CDR3 sequence is 14 residues long. Germline CDR1 SQVTM, CDR2 ANQGSEA. V lost 1 base and J lost 0, with 7 bases in between.

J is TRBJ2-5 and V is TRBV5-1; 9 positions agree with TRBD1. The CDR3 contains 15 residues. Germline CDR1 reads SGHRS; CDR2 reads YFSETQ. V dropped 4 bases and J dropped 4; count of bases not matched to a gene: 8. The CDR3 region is CASSLRTGVIETQYF. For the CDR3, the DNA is TGCGCCAGCAGCCTCCGGACAGGGGTAATAGAGACCCAGTACTTC. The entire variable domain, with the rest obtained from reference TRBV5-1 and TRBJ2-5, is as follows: KAGVTQTPRYLIKTRGQQVTLSCSPISGHRSVSWYQQTPGQGLQFLFEYFSETQRNKGNFPGRFSGRQFSNSRSEMNVSTLELGDSALYLCASSLRTGVIETQYFGPGTRLLVL.

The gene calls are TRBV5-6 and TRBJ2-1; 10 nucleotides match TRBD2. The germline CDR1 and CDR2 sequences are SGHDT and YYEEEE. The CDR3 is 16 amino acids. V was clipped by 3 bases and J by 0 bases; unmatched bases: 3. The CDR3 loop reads CASSYIAGGSYNEQFF. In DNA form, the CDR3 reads TGTGCCAGCAGCTATATAGCGGGAGGCTCCTACAATGAGCAGTTCTTC.

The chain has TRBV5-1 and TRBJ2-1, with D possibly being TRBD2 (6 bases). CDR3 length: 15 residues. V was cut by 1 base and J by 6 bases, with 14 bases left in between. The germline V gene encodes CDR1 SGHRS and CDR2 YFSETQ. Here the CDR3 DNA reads TGCGCCAGCAGCTTGTTGGCGTACGGGGGCAATGAGCAGTTCTTC. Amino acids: CASSLLAYGGNEQFF. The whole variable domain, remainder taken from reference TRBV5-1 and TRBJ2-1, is KAGVTQTPRYLIKTRGQQVTLSCSPISGHRSVSWYQQTPGQGLQFLFEYFSETQRNKGNFPGRFSGRQFSNSRSEMNVSTLELGDSALYLCASSLLAYGGNEQFFGPGTRLTVL.

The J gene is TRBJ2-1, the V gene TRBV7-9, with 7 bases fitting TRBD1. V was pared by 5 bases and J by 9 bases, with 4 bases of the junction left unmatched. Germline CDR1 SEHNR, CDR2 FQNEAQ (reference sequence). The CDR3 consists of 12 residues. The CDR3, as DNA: TGTGCCAGCAGCAACAGGGGTGGTGAGCAGTTCTTC. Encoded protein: CASSNRGGEQFF. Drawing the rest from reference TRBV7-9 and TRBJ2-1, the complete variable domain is DTGVSQNPRHKITKRGQNVTFRCDPISEHNRLYWYRQTLGQGPEFLTYFQNEAQLEKSRLLSDRFSAERPKGSFSTLEIQRTEQGDSAMYLCASSNRGGEQFFGPGTRLTVL.